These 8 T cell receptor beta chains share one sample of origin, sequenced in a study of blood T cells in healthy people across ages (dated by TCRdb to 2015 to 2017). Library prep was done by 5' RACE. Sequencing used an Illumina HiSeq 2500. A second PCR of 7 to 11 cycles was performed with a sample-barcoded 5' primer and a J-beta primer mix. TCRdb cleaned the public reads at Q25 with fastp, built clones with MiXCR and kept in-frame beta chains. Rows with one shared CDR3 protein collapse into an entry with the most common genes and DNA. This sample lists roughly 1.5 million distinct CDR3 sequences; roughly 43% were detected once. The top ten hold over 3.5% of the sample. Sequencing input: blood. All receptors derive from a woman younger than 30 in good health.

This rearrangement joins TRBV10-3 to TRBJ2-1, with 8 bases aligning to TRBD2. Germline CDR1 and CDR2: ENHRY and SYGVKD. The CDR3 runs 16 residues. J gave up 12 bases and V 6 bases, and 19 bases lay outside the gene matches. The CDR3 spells CAIRGGLAAKADTQFF. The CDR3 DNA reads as TGTGCCATCAGGGGAGGACTAGCAGCAAAGGCAGATACGCAGTTCTTC.

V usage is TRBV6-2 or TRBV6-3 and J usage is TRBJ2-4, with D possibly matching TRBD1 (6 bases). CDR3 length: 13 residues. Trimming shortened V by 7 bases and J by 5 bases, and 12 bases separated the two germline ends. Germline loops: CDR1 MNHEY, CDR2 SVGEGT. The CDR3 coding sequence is TGTGCCAGCAAACCGGACAGCCAAAACATTCAGTACTTC. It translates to CASKPDSQNIQYF.

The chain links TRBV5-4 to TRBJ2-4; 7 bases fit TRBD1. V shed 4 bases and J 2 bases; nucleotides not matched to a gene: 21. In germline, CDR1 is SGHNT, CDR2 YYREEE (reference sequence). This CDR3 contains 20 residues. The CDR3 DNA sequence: TGTGCCAGCAGCGCCGACAGGGTAAACACTAATTGGGGAACCAAAAACATTCAGTACTTC. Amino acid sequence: CASSADRVNTNWGTKNIQYF. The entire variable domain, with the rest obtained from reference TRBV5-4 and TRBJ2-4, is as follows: ETGVTQSPTHLIKTRGQQVTLRCSSQSGHNTVSWYQQALGQGPQFIFQYYREEENGRGNFPPRFSGLQFPNYSSELNVNALELDDSALYLCASSADRVNTNWGTKNIQYFGAGTRLSVL.

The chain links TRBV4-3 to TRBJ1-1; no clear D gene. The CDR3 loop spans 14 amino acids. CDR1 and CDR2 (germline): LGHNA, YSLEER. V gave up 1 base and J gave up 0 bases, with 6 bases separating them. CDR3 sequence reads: CASSQGPVNTEAFF. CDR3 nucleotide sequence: TGCGCCAGCAGCCAAGGTCCAGTGAACACTGAAGCTTTCTTT.

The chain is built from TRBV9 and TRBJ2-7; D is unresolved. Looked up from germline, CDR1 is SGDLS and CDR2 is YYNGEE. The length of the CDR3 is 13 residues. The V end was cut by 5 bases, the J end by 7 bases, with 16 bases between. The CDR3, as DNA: TGTGCCAGCAGACCAGGTAGTGGCAATGAGCAGTACTTC. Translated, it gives CASRPGSGNEQYF.

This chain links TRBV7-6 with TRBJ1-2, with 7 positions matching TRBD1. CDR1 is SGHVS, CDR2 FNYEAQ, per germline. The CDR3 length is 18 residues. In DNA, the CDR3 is TGTGCTAGTAGCCGACGCCGGGACAGCGCACACCACGACTATGGCTACACCTTC. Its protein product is CASSRRRDSAHHDYGYTF.

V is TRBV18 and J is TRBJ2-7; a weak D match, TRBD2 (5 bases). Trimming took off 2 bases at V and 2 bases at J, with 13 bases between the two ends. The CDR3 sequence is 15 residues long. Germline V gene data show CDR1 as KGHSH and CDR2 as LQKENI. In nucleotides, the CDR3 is TGTGCCAGCTCACCAGGGGAACTAGGAGCCTACGAGCAGTACTTC. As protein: CASSPGELGAYEQYF.

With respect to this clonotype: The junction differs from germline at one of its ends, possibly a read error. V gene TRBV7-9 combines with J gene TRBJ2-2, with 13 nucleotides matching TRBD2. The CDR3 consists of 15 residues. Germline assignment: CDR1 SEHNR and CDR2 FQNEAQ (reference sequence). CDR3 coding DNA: TGTGCCGGCAGGAGGACTAGCGGGGGACCTTGGGAGCTGTTTTTT. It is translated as CAGRRTSGGPWELFF.